The clone carrying this TCR beta chain occurred once. What it binds is unknown. TCRdb keeps only in-frame clones here, not all; method: immunoSEQ multiplex PCR. The table includes under 1,900,000 clones, 97% to 99% detected once. The data were obtained in a study of shared clonotypes between healthy human individuals. General study points: Naive subsets typically showed greater estimated richness than memory subsets.

This TCR derives from a man aged 25-40 years in good health. Material: naive CD4+ T cells sorted from blood. Regarding subset: CD45RA+ positively selected.

Here the CDR3 reads CASMRGRGSSGNTIYF. Written as DNA, the CDR3 is TGTGCCAGCATGCGTGGCAGGGGGAGCTCTGGAAACACCATATATTTT. The rearrangement joins TRBV28 to TRBJ1-3; 7 bases align to TRBD1. J gave up 0 bases and V 7 bases, and 9 bases lay outside the gene matches. Germline assignment: CDR1 MDHEN and CDR2 SYDVKM. This CDR3 is 16 amino acids long. The full variable domain, in which reference TRBV28 and TRBJ1-3 provide the parts outside the CDR3, is DVKVTQSSRYLVKRTGEKVFLECVQDMDHENMFWYRQDPGLGLRLIYFSYDVKMKEKGDIPEGYSVSREKKERFSLILESASTNQTSMYLCASMRGRGSSGNTIYFGEGSWLTVV.